The T cell receptor gamma chain under discussion was sequenced for a study of gamma-delta T cells after stem cell transplantation. TCRdb called clones from the RT-PCR reads again using CATT. The sample has 840 or so gamma-chain clones, around 5% seen once; the top ten hold roughly 55%. The clonotype was recovered from a human donor. It is not recorded whose cells these are; they may come from a transplant donor. The sequencing input was gamma-delta T cells.

The CDR3 is CALWERYKKLF. The DNA for the CDR3 is TGTGCCTTGTGGGAAAGGTATAAGAAACTCTTT. The chain carries TRGV9 and TRGJ1 or TRGJ2. CDR1 and CDR2 from the germline V gene are GITISATS and ISYDGTV (reference sequence). Trimming at V came to 4 bases and at J to 7 bases, leaving 4 bases not matched to a gene. The CDR3 spans 11 residues.